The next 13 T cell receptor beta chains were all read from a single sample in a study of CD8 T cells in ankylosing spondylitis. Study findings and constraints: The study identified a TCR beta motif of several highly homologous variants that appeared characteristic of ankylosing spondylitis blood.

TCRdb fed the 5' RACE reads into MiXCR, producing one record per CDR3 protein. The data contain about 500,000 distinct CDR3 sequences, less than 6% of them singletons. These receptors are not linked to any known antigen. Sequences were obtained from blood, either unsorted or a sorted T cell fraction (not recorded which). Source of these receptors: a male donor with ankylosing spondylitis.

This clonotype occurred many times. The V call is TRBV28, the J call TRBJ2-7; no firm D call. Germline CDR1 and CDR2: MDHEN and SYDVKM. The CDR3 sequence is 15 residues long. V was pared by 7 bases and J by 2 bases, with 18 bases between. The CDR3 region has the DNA TGTGCCAGCATGTCCCACAGAACGTCGCCCTACGAGCAGTACTTC. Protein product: CASMSHRTSPYEQYF. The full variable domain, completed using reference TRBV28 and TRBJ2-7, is DVKVTQSSRYLVKRTGEKVFLECVQDMDHENMFWYRQDPGLGLRLIYFSYDVKMKEKGDIPEGYSVSREKKERFSLILESASTNQTSMYLCASMSHRTSPYEQYFGPGTRLTVT.

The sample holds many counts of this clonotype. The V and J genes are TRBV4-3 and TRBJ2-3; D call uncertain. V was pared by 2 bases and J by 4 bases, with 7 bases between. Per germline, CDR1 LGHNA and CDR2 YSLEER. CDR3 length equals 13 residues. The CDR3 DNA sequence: TGCGCCAGCAGCCAATGGACCCCAGATACGCAGTATTTT. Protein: CASSQWTPDTQYF.

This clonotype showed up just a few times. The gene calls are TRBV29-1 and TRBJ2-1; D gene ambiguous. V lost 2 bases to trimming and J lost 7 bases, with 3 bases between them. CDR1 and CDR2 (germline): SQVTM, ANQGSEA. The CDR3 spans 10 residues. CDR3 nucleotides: TGCAGCGTTGAAAAGAATGAGCAGTTCTTC. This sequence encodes CSVEKNEQFF.

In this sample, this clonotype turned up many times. CDR3 bases: TGCAGCGTCGCGGGACAGTCGAGACGGACCCAGTACTTC. Its translation: CSVAGQSRRTQYF. The chain is built from TRBV29-1 and TRBJ2-5; perhaps TRBD1 as D (7 bases). Germline V gene sequence: CDR1 SQVTM, CDR2 ANQGSEA. CDR3 size: 13 residues. V dropped 6 bases and J dropped 7 bases, with 18 bases sitting between them.

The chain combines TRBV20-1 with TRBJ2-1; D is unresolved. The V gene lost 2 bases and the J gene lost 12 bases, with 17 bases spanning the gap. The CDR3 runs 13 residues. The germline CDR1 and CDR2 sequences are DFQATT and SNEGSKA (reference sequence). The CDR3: CSARSGPPGGQFF. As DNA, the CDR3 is TGCAGTGCTAGATCCGGACCACCGGGCGGGCAGTTCTTC.

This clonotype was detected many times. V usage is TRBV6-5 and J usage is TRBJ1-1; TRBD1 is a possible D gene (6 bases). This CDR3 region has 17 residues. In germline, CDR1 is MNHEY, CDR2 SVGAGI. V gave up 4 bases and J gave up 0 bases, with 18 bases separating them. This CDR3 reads CASSSLWTDSMNTEAFF. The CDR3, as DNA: TGTGCCAGCAGTTCCTTATGGACAGATTCCATGAACACTGAAGCTTTCTTT.

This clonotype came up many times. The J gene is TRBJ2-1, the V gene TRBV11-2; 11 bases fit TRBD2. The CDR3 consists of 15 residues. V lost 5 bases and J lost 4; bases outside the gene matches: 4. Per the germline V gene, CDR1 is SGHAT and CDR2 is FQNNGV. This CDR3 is CASSRLAGGYNEQFF. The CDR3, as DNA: TGTGCCAGCAGCCGCCTAGCGGGAGGTTACAATGAGCAGTTCTTC.

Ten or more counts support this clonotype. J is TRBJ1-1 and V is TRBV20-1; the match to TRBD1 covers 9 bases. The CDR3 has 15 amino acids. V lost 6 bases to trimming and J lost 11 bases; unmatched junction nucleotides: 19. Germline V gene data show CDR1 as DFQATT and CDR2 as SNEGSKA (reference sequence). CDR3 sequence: CSAPGQGSVVSEAFF. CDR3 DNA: TGCAGTGCCCCGGGACAGGGTTCGGTTGTTAGTGAGGCTTTCTTT.

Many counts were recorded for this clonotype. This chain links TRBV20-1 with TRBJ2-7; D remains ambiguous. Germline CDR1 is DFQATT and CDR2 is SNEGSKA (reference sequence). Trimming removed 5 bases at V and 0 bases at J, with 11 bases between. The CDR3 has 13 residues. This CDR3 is CSAAEDVSYEQYF. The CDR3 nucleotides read TGCAGTGCTGCAGAAGACGTCTCCTACGAGCAGTACTTC.

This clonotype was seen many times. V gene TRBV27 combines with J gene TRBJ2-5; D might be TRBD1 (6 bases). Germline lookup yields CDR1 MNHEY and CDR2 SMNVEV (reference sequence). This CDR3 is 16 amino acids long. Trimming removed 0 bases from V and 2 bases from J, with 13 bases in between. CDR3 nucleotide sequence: TGTGCCAGCAGTTTATCCGGGACAAATGGGCAAGAGACCCAGTACTTC. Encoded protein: CASSLSGTNGQETQYF.

DNA of the CDR3: TGTGCCAGCACCTCCCAGGAATATACGCAGTATTTT. It translates to CASTSQEYTQYF. The chain is built from TRBV6-1 and TRBJ2-3; the D is unclear. The ends were cut back, 7 bases at V and 7 bases at J, with 12 bases in the middle. This CDR3 spans 12 amino acids. Germline CDR1 and CDR2: MNHNS and SASEGT.

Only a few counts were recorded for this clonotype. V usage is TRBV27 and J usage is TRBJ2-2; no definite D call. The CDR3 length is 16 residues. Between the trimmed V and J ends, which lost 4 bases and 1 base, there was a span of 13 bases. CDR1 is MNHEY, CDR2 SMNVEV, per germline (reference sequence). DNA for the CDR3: TGTGCCAGCAGTTGGTCTTCTAGGTGGAACACCGGGGAGCTGTTTTTT. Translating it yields CASSWSSRWNTGELFF.

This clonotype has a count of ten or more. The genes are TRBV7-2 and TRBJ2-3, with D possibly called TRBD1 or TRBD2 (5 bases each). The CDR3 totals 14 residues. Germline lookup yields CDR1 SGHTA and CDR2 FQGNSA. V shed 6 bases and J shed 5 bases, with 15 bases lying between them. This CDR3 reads CASRSGTGGDTQYF. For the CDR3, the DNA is TGTGCCAGCAGGTCCGGGACGGGTGGAGATACGCAGTATTTT. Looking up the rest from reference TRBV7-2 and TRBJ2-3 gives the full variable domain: GAGVSQSPSNKVTEKGKDVELRCDPISGHTALYWYRQSLGQGLEFLIYFQGNSAPDKSGLPSDRFSAERTGGSVSTLTIQRTQQEDSAVYLCASRSGTGGDTQYFGPGTRLTVL.